This T cell receptor beta chain was documented in a study of blood T cell repertoires in COVID-19. The wider study: Samples representing acute and convalescent COVID-19 were sourced from the United States, Italy and Spain. PBMCs, B-cell-depleted T cells, or T cells were the source of the cDNA or gDNA that made up the material.

The CDR3 has 13 residues. J gave up 8 bases and V 5 bases, and 8 bases lay outside the gene matches. CDR1 and CDR2 from the germline V gene are GTSNPN and SVGIG (reference sequence). In the source study's methods: Cell counts per sample came from amplifying reference gene primers. The data were produced by immunoSEQ multiplex PCR, yet TCRdb's version contains in-frame clones alone and is incomplete. V and J calls and clone size are given by that table; D and trimming were obtained from the DNA. The data contain fewer than 250,000 clones, 84% of them singletons. The sequence derives from a man between 45 and 60 years old with acute or convalescent COVID-19. V usage is TRBV30 and J usage is TRBJ1-2, with 10 bases aligning to TRBD1. The sample consisted of peripheral blood. CDR3 in amino acids: CAWDRGRGSGYTF. DNA for the CDR3: TGTGCCTGGGACAGGGGGCGGGGGAGCGGCTACACCTTC.